Listed here are 30 T cell receptor beta chains from one sample, sequenced in a study of CD8+ T cells in alopecia areata. RNA extraction was followed by reverse transcription into cDNA, which acted as the sequencing template. The repertoire was sequenced with immunoSEQ multiplex PCR; TCRdb's copy has only in-frame clones and lacks some. The table has fewer than 100,000 clones, 40% to 45% seen once; the top ten hold around 0.8%. Sequencing used CD4+ T cells sorted from blood. These receptors all stem from a human donor with alopecia areata.

The chain employs TRBV29-1 and TRBJ2-3; maybe TRBD1 (7 bases). Germline values: CDR1 SQVTM, CDR2 ANQGSEA. With 1 base removed from V and 0 bases from J, the gap between germline ends came to 11 bases. The CDR3 extends over 15 amino acids. CDR3 DNA sequence: TGCAGCGTTGAAGGCAGGGGGACTAGCACAGATACGCAGTATTTT. Translation gives CSVEGRGTSTDTQYF.

This clone has just a few counts. The same CDR3 also results from other DNA sequences found in this sample. The chain combines TRBV29-1 with TRBJ2-3, with TRBD1 identical over 7 bases. CDR3 length equals 13 residues. V lost 6 bases, J lost 1 base, and 4 bases stayed unmatched. Looked up from germline, CDR1 is SQVTM and CDR2 is ANQGSEA. CDR3: CSVRQGGTDTQYF. As DNA, the CDR3 is TGCAGCGTCCGACAGGGTGGCACAGATACGCAGTATTTT.

This chain joins TRBV11-3 and TRBJ2-3; TRBD2 matches 8 bases. The length of the CDR3 is 14 residues. Germline lookup yields CDR1 SGHNT and CDR2 YENEEA. Losses at the gene ends were 5 bases for V and 6 bases for J; bases not matched to a gene: 7. The CDR3 region is CASSPSGGGDTQYF. CDR3 nucleotide sequence: TGTGCCAGCAGCCCGAGCGGGGGCGGGGATACGCAGTATTTT. The complete variable domain, with remaining parts taken from reference TRBV11-3 and TRBJ2-3, reads EAGVVQSPRYKIIEKKQPVAFWCNPISGHNTLYWYLQNLGQGPELLIRYENEEAVDDSQLPKDRFSAERLKGVDSTLKIQPAELGDSAVYLCASSPSGGGDTQYFGPGTRLTVL.

This chain joins TRBV29-1 and TRBJ2-5; TRBD1 is a possible D gene (7 bases). V was clipped by 6 bases and J by 2 bases, with 13 bases between them. Germline CDR1 is SQVTM and CDR2 is ANQGSEA. The CDR3 runs to 13 residues. CDR3 nucleotide sequence: TGCAGCGTCTGCGGGACAGTTCAAGAGACCCAGTACTTC. This gives the protein CSVCGTVQETQYF.

This chain links TRBV6-6 with TRBJ1-6; D may be TRBD1 (5 bases). This CDR3 comprises 15 residues. Between the trimmed V and J ends, which lost 0 bases and 6 bases, there was a span of 9 bases. In germline, CDR1 is MNHNY, CDR2 SVGAGI (reference sequence). In nucleotides, the CDR3 is TGTGCCAGCAGTTACTCTAGGGGAGCTAATTCACCCCTCCACTTT. Translating it yields CASSYSRGANSPLHF.

Only a few counts were recorded for this clone. The rearrangement joins TRBV29-1 to TRBJ1-1, with D possibly TRBD1 on 5 matching bases. V shed 2 bases and J shed 3 bases, with 16 bases lying between them. Germline V gives CDR1 SQVTM, CDR2 ANQGSEA. CDR3 length: 15 amino acids. CDR3 in DNA: TGCAGCGTTGAATCGACAGCGACCTTCGACACTGAAGCTTTCTTT. Translated, it gives CSVESTATFDTEAFF.

The chain couples TRBV29-1 to TRBJ2-1; 9 bases map to TRBD1. The germline V gene has CDR1 SQVTM and CDR2 ANQGSEA. The V gene end was trimmed by 4 bases and the J gene end by 9 bases; junction bases not matched to a gene: 4. The CDR3 totals 12 residues. CDR3 bases: TGCAGCGTTGGGACAGGGGAGGGTGAGCAGTTCTTC. Its protein is CSVGTGEGEQFF.

This chain connects TRBV28 to TRBJ2-7, with a tentative D call TRBD2 (6 bases). The V end was cut by 2 bases, the J end by 5 bases, with 10 bases between. In germline, CDR1 is MDHEN, CDR2 SYDVKM. This CDR3 is 13 amino acids long. CDR3 DNA sequence: TGTGCCAGCAGTTTAGGGGGGAAGGACGAGCAGTACTTC. Translation: CASSLGGKDEQYF.

CDR3 in DNA: TGTGCCAGCCGACCCGACTCCAGATATGAGCAGTTCTTC. This gives the protein CASRPDSRYEQFF. The V and J genes are TRBV2 and TRBJ2-1; D gene unclear. This CDR3 has 13 amino acids. Trimming shortened V by 8 bases and J by 8 bases, and 16 bases separated the two germline ends. CDR1 SNHLY and CDR2 FYNNEI come from the germline V gene.

This clone was seen a few times. CDR3 sequence (DNA): TGTGCCAGCAGCGCCGGCAGTAGTGGACTCACCTACGAGCAGTACTTC. It specifies CASSAGSSGLTYEQYF. J is TRBJ2-7 and V is TRBV7-2; D is perhaps TRBD2 (5 bases). Deletions cut 5 bases from V and 2 bases from J, with 19 bases between. Germline CDR1 SGHTA, CDR2 FQGNSA. CDR3 size: 16 residues.

The chain has TRBV5-1 and TRBJ2-7; 8 bases agree with TRBD1. Trimming took 7 bases from V and 4 from J; bases not matched to a gene: 10. Germline lookup yields CDR1 SGHRS and CDR2 YFSETQ. This CDR3 contains 14 residues. CDR3 sequence (DNA): TGCGCCAGCTCATACGATACAGGGGGGTACGAGCAGTACTTC. Its protein is CASSYDTGGYEQYF.

With regard to this clone: The identical CDR3 is also encoded by other nucleotide sequences in the sample. This sequence joins TRBV28 and TRBJ2-7; D gene unclear. Germline-derived CDR1 and CDR2 are MDHEN and SYDVKM. The length of the CDR3 is 11 residues. Trimming stripped 4 bases from V and 3 bases from J, with 4 bases between. In nucleotides, the CDR3 is TGTGCCAGCAGTTCGAGCTACGAGCAGTACTTC. Translating gives CASSSSYEQYF.

This chain joins TRBV4-1 and TRBJ1-1, with D possibly being TRBD1 (5 bases). V was clipped by 5 bases and J by 0 bases, with 16 bases between them. Per germline, CDR1 MGHRA and CDR2 YSYEKL. This CDR3 is 16 amino acids long. Here the CDR3 DNA reads TGCGCCAGCAGCTCAGGGTCCACGGGGCTGAACACTGAAGCTTTCTTT. Residues: CASSSGSTGLNTEAFF.

The V and J genes are TRBV30 and TRBJ1-5, with 7 positions matching TRBD1. CDR1 GTSNPN and CDR2 SVGIG come from the germline V gene (reference sequence). V lost 1 base to trimming and J lost 4 bases; unmatched junction nucleotides: 4. This CDR3 comprises 14 residues. This chain's CDR3 is CAWSAGTANQPQHF. DNA of the CDR3: TGTGCCTGGAGTGCCGGGACAGCGAATCAGCCCCAGCATTTT.

The table lists this clone with a few counts. The rearrangement joins TRBV29-1 to TRBJ2-2; D is uncertain. The CDR3 extends over 11 amino acids. Per germline, CDR1 SQVTM and CDR2 ANQGSEA. V lost 3 bases, J lost 7 bases, and 6 bases lay in between. This CDR3 is CSVEGIGELFF. CDR3 DNA: TGCAGCGTTGAGGGAATCGGGGAGCTGTTTTTT.

The chain couples TRBV9 to TRBJ2-7; possible D gene TRBD2, 6 bases. The germline V gene has CDR1 SGDLS and CDR2 YYNGEE. V lost 1 base and J 7 bases, leaving 15 bases between the germline ends. The CDR3 length is 14 residues. CDR3 in amino acids: CASSVSTSAIEQYF. CDR3 DNA: TGTGCCAGCAGCGTATCGACTAGTGCTATTGAGCAGTACTTC.

J is TRBJ2-7 and V is TRBV29-1; D not resolved. This CDR3 contains 11 residues. The germline CDR1 and CDR2 sequences are SQVTM and ANQGSEA. V was pared by 4 bases and J by 4 bases, with 8 bases between. The DNA for the CDR3 is TGCAGCGTTGGAACAGATTACGAGCAGTACTTC. Protein product: CSVGTDYEQYF.

The chain recombines TRBV6-5 with TRBJ2-7, with TRBD1 as a possible D gene (6 bases). CDR1 and CDR2 from the germline V gene are MNHEY and SVGAGI. Trimming removed 5 bases from V and 1 base from J, with 9 bases in between. This CDR3 has 13 residues. CDR3 in amino acids: CASSRQASYEQYF. The DNA of the CDR3 is TGTGCCAGCAGTCGACAGGCGTCCTACGAGCAGTACTTC.

J is TRBJ2-7 and V is TRBV28; tentatively, D is TRBD2 (6 bases). Germline CDR1 reads MDHEN; CDR2 reads SYDVKM. The CDR3 covers 14 residues. With 5 bases removed from V and 3 bases from J, the gap between germline ends came to 14 bases. As DNA, the CDR3 is TGTGCCAGCAGTCCCGGGGGTAGGGTCTACGAGCAGTACTTC. Protein sequence: CASSPGGRVYEQYF.

The chain has TRBV29-1 and TRBJ1-1, with no clear D. The CDR3 extends over 10 amino acids. The germline gives CDR1 SQVTM, CDR2 ANQGSEA. The ends were cut back, 7 bases at V and 5 bases at J, with 8 bases in the middle. CDR3 sequence (DNA): TGCAGCGCCAAAGATACTGAAGCTTTCTTT. Its translation: CSAKDTEAFF. The full variable domain, with the rest looked up from reference TRBV29-1 and TRBJ1-1, is SAVISQKPSRDICQRGTSLTIQCQVDSQVTMMFWYRQQPGQSLTLIATANQGSEATYESGFVIDKFPISRPNLTFSTLTVSNMSPEDSSIYLCSAKDTEAFFGQGTRLTVV.

The chain is built from TRBV28 and TRBJ1-1, with TRBD1 as a possible D gene (5 bases). The CDR3 runs 14 residues. The ends were cut back, 4 bases at V and 1 base at J, with 10 bases in the middle. CDR1 is MDHEN, CDR2 SYDVKM, per germline. This CDR3 reads CASSSGDRNTEAFF. The CDR3 bases are TGTGCCAGCAGTTCCGGAGACAGGAACACTGAAGCTTTCTTT.

The chain carries TRBV6-5 and TRBJ1-2; D call uncertain. CDR1 and CDR2 (germline): MNHEY, SVGAGI. Between the trimmed V and J ends, which lost 8 bases and 4 bases, there was a span of 14 bases. The CDR3 is 13 amino acids. CDR3 nucleotide sequence: TGTGCCAGCGGCCGGTCGGGCTTCTATGGCTACACCTTC. Translating it yields CASGRSGFYGYTF.

The chain combines TRBV29-1 with TRBJ2-3, with TRBD2 identical over 8 bases. This CDR3 is 16 amino acids long. Germline V lookup: CDR1 SQVTM, CDR2 ANQGSEA. The V segment lost 3 bases and the J segment 3 bases; nucleotides outside the gene matches: 11. Written as DNA, the CDR3 is TGCAGCGTTGATTCGGCTAGCGGGCCAGAGACAGATACGCAGTATTTT. Protein sequence: CSVDSASGPETDTQYF.

V gene TRBV29-1 combines with J gene TRBJ2-5, with 9 bases aligning to TRBD2. The V gene's germline CDR1 is SQVTM and CDR2 ANQGSEA. Trimming removed 6 bases from V and 5 bases from J; junction bases left unmatched: 10. This CDR3 has 14 amino acids. The CDR3 loop is CSVALSGGRETQYF. CDR3 bases: TGCAGCGTGGCCCTTAGCGGGGGACGGGAGACCCAGTACTTC.

This clone was seen only a few times. This chain links TRBV29-1 with TRBJ1-5; 10 positions match TRBD1. With V trimmed by 5 bases and J by 7 bases, 5 bases remained unmatched. CDR1 is SQVTM and CDR2 is ANQGSEA in the germline V gene. The CDR3 sequence is 13 residues long. The CDR3 region has the DNA TGCAGCGTTATGACAGGGGGCAGGCAGCCCCAGCATTTT. It encodes CSVMTGGRQPQHF.

The rearrangement links TRBV27 to TRBJ2-7, with a weak D call TRBD1 (5 bases). The ends were cut back, 9 bases at V and 5 bases at J, with 17 bases in the middle. In germline, CDR1 is MNHEY, CDR2 SMNVEV (reference sequence). This CDR3 has 13 amino acids. DNA of the CDR3: TGTGCCAGTGGCAGGGTCGGGTATCACGAGCAGTACTTC. This gives the protein CASGRVGYHEQYF.

This clone was observed a handful of times. The rearrangement uses TRBV5-1 and TRBJ2-5, with TRBD2 matching 9 bases. Looked up from germline, CDR1 is SGHRS and CDR2 is YFSETQ. This CDR3 contains 15 residues. V lost 3 bases, J lost 1 base, and 4 bases stayed unmatched. The CDR3: CASSWGTSTQETQYF. CDR3 nucleotides: TGCGCCAGCAGCTGGGGGACTAGCACCCAAGAGACCCAGTACTTC.

The chain has TRBV10-2 and TRBJ1-2; possibly TRBD1 for D (5 bases). The V end was cut by 5 bases, the J end by 8 bases, with 12 bases between. Germline CDR1 WSHSY, CDR2 SAAADI. This CDR3 contains 12 residues. CDR3 bases: TGCGCCAGCAGTCCGGGACCGCAGGGCTACACCTTC. Amino acid sequence: CASSPGPQGYTF.

The sample holds a few counts of this clone. The chain recombines TRBV5-1 with TRBJ2-7; D is ambiguous. Trimming left V 1 base short and J 6 bases short, with 17 bases between. CDR3 length equals 15 residues. Per the germline V gene, CDR1 is SGHRS and CDR2 is YFSETQ. The CDR3 nucleotides are TGCGCCAGCAGCTTGACGGTCATGGGCCTCTCCGAGCAGTACTTC. It yields the protein CASSLTVMGLSEQYF.

This clone has a handful of counts. The chain is built from TRBV28 and TRBJ1-1; D ambiguous. Germline assignment: CDR1 MDHEN and CDR2 SYDVKM. Trimming removed 3 bases from V and 11 bases from J, with 10 bases in between. The CDR3 is 11 amino acids. The CDR3 DNA follows: TGTGCCAGCAGTTTCAGAGATGTGGCTTTCTTT. Translating it yields CASSFRDVAFF. Filled out from reference TRBV28 and TRBJ1-1, the complete variable domain reads DVKVTQSSRYLVKRTGEKVFLECVQDMDHENMFWYRQDPGLGLRLIYFSYDVKMKEKGDIPEGYSVSREKKERFSLILESASTNQTSMYLCASSFRDVAFFGQGTRLTVV.